This T cell receptor beta chain was captured in a study of OX40 agonist ivuxolimab in advanced cancers. The wider study: The drug used for patients, ivuxolimab, was an agonistic anti-OX40 (CD134) antibody.

Clones were sequenced by immunoSEQ multiplex PCR, and TCRdb holds only the in-frame ones, with some missing. Among about 80,000 clones listed, approximately 82% were seen once. Trimming removed 0 bases from V and 1 base from J, with 12 bases in between. Per the germline V gene, CDR1 is MNHEY and CDR2 is SMNVEV (reference sequence). The CDR3 spans 16 residues. This TCR was sampled from an adult with an advanced solid tumor such as melanoma, head and neck, liver or kidney cancer. V usage is TRBV27 and J usage is TRBJ1-1; D gene ambiguous. The source was CD4+ or CD8+ T cells sorted from blood, collected in a trial of the OX40 agonist ivuxolimab. The CDR3 is CASSLSWQRENTEAFF. As DNA, the CDR3 is TGTGCCAGCAGTTTATCGTGGCAGAGAGAGAACACTGAAGCTTTCTTT.